This is a list of T cell receptor beta chains from one sample in a study of OX40 agonist ivuxolimab in advanced cancers. Sequencing used immunoSEQ multiplex PCR; TCRdb keeps in-frame clones, though not all of them. This table has tens of thousands of clones, approximately 90% appearing once. The input for sequencing was CD4+ or CD8+ T cells sorted from blood, taken in a trial of the OX40 agonist ivuxolimab. The receptors were gathered from an adult with an advanced solid tumor such as melanoma, head and neck, liver or kidney cancer. The conserved cysteine and the conserved F or W are not part of the CDR3 here.

v_gene,j_gene,CDR3aa
TRBV6-1,TRBJ2-3,ASSESPGTGTDTQY
TRBV19,TRBJ1-1,ASSIMGQRNTEAF
TRBV9,TRBJ1-3,ASSVLDSGNTIY
TRBV5-6,TRBJ1-5,ASSLDPGPNQPQH
TRBV4-2,TRBJ1-3,ASSPGGVSGNTIY
TRBV7-2,TRBJ1-2,ASSSTGEGYT
TRBV5-1,TRBJ2-2,ASSLMGPDNTGELF
TRBV6-1,TRBJ1-5,ASSEAPAVYSNQPQH
TRBV28,TRBJ1-5,ASSKNQPQH
TRBV6-5,TRBJ1-1,ASRLPGYTEAF
TRBV5-1,TRBJ2-5,ASSTSGGSQETQY
TRBV5-5,TRBJ1-2,ASSLYQENYGYT
TRBV7-8,TRBJ1-1,ASSLAQVSFEAF
TRBV7-2,TRBJ1-1,ASSLVGWTEAF
TRBV5-1,TRBJ2-7,ASSLAFSSYEQY
TRBV28,TRBJ2-5,ASNSGGQETQY
TRBV7-3,TRBJ2-7,ASSLTLGGEQY
TRBV6-1,TRBJ1-1,ASSYAGGAF
TRBV14,TRBJ2-1,ASSLSTSRYEQF
TRBV11-2,TRBJ1-1,ASSLGVMNTEAF
TRBV2,TRBJ2-5,ASRALGVETQY
TRBV29-1,TRBJ2-5,SPYPLGGTQY
TRBV27,TRBJ2-3,ASSLQGAGATDTQY
TRBV5-6,TRBJ2-5,ASSTRTGEETQY
TRBV4-3,TRBJ1-6,ASSPQVVGAPLH
TRBV6-5,TRBJ1-2,ASSTPGQSIYGYT
TRBV2,TRBJ2-7,ASRGRGYEQY
TRBV9,TRBJ2-7,ASSRGPLTYEQY
TRBV28,TRBJ1-1,ASSFPVMWGRMNTEAF
TRBV18,TRBJ2-7,ASSPGTPYEQY
TRBV29-1,TRBJ2-3,SARDSIIYTDTQY
TRBV9,TRBJ1-1,ASTRSVQRTEAF
TRBV9,TRBJ1-6,ASSARTGGSPLH
TRBV7-2,TRBJ1-1,ASSPTLREAF
TRBV2,TRBJ2-3,ASSNRGITDTQY
TRBV6-1,TRBJ2-7,ASILDRGQHEQY
TRBV7-3,TRBJ2-2,ASSAQGTGELF
TRBV7-3,TRBJ1-5,ASPGPRKFYSNQPQH
TRBV29-1,TRBJ2-7,SVTNRQEQY
TRBV10-1,TRBJ1-1,ASSELIGQGSEAF
TRBV18,TRBJ2-1,ASSSGTGANEQF
TRBV5-6,TRBJ2-5,ASSARPTPLGETQY
TRBV5-1,TRBJ1-1,ASSFRDSNTEAF
TRBV25-1,TRBJ2-3,ASSGGDTQY
TRBV5-5,TRBJ2-1,ASSLDRAYNEQF
TRBV6-6,TRBJ2-3,ASQRGAGTDTQY
TRBV7-6,TRBJ2-7,ASSLGGGVGTGRYEQY
TRBV29-1,TRBJ1-4,SVAGTGGTEKLF
TRBV18,TRBJ2-7,ASSPQGEIYEQY
TRBV20-1,TRBJ2-2,SAPGTGELF
TRBV4-1,TRBJ1-1,ASSQPGMNTEAF
TRBV27,TRBJ1-3,ASSLLGSGRSGGNTIY
TRBV2,TRBJ1-2,ASSALLYGYT
TRBV11-2,TRBJ2-4,ASTQGVVGDIRY
TRBV6-1,TRBJ1-5,ASKETANQPQH
TRBV6-5,TRBJ2-5,ASSYSGSKETQY
TRBV2,TRBJ2-5,ASSELEGETQY